This passage covers 20 T cell receptor beta chains from one sample sequenced in a study of cytomegalovirus exposure and HLA in healthy donors. Sequencing was performed with immunoSEQ multiplex PCR; in TCRdb, only in-frame clones are kept and a portion is missing. The repertoire consists of about 310,000 clones, with nearly 90% occurring once and the leading ten covering approximately 0.95%. Sample: PBMCs. These receptors originate from a man aged 25-45 years in good health and CMV-seronegative.

This CDR3 is CASSRRGRPNEKLFF. The CDR3 nucleotides are TGTGCCAGCAGTCGCAGGGGGCGTCCTAATGAAAAACTGTTTTTT. The chain is built from TRBV27 and TRBJ1-4, with 8 bases aligning to TRBD1. The CDR3 contains 15 residues. V was clipped by 5 bases and J by 3 bases; unmatched bases: 5. Germline loops: CDR1 MNHEY, CDR2 SMNVEV (reference sequence). Full variable domain (rest looked up from reference TRBV27 and TRBJ1-4): EAQVTQNPRYLITVTGKKLTVTCSQNMNHEYMSWYRQDPGLGLRQIYYSMNVEVTDKGDVPEGYKVSRKEKRNFPLILESPSPNQTSLYFCASSRRGRPNEKLFFGSGTQLSVL.

The genes are TRBV10-1 and TRBJ2-1; D gene uncertain. V lost 2 bases and J 3 bases, leaving 8 bases between the germline ends. The CDR3 extends over 14 amino acids. Germline lookup yields CDR1 WNHNN and CDR2 SYGVQD (reference sequence). CDR3 nucleotides: TGCGCCAGCAGTGAGGGGCGCAACTACAATGAGCAGTTCTTC. Its protein is CASSEGRNYNEQFF.

The chain recombines TRBV5-6 with TRBJ1-6; 7 bases align to TRBD1. V trimming: 4 bases; J trimming: 6 bases; junction bases outside the gene matches: 7. The CDR3 is 15 residues long. Germline values: CDR1 SGHDT, CDR2 YYEEEE. CDR3 coding DNA: TGTGCCAGCAGCCACCGGACAGGAATTAATTCACCCCTCCACTTT. Translated: CASSHRTGINSPLHF.

This chain links TRBV7-2 with TRBJ2-7, with 11 bases lining up with TRBD2. V gave up 1 base and J gave up 6 bases; unmatched junction bases: 8. Germline-derived CDR1 and CDR2 are SGHTA and FQGNSA. This CDR3 spans 16 amino acids. CDR3 sequence reads: CASSLVPSGGQAEQYF. As DNA, the CDR3 is TGTGCCAGCAGCTTAGTGCCTAGCGGGGGGCAGGCCGAGCAGTACTTC. The complete variable domain, with remaining parts taken from reference TRBV7-2 and TRBJ2-7, reads GAGVSQSPSNKVTEKGKDVELRCDPISGHTALYWYRQSLGQGLEFLIYFQGNSAPDKSGLPSDRFSAERTGGSVSTLTIQRTQQEDSAVYLCASSLVPSGGQAEQYFGPGTRLTVT.

As regards this clone: Other DNA sequences within the sample encode an identical CDR3. V usage is TRBV7-2 and J usage is TRBJ2-3; TRBD2 matches 11 bases. The CDR3 extends over 15 amino acids. The germline CDR1 and CDR2 sequences are SGHTA and FQGNSA. The V and J ends lost 3 bases and 4 bases, in that order; junction bases with no gene match: 3. CDR3 sequence reads: CASSLVAGGPDTQYF. Here the CDR3 DNA reads TGTGCCAGCAGCTTGGTAGCGGGGGGGCCAGATACGCAGTATTTT.

A single count supports this clone. This sequence joins TRBV4-1 and TRBJ2-7, with 9 bases identical to TRBD1. Germline lookup yields CDR1 MGHRA and CDR2 YSYEKL. Trimming at V came to 0 bases and at J to 0 bases, leaving 6 bases not matched to a gene. This CDR3 comprises 17 residues. This chain's CDR3 is CASSQEKGQGGSYEQYF. The CDR3 coding sequence is TGCGCCAGCAGCCAAGAGAAGGGACAGGGTGGCTCCTACGAGCAGTACTTC.

The sample holds one count of this clone. The chain links TRBV5-4 to TRBJ1-1, with D possibly TRBD1 on 6 matching bases. The CDR3 loop spans 14 amino acids. Trimming cost V 4 bases and J 1 base, with 11 bases left between them. CDR1 is SGHNT, CDR2 YYREEE, per germline (reference sequence). The CDR3 region is CASSVRGGNTEAFF. The CDR3 bases are TGTGCCAGCAGCGTTAGGGGGGGGAACACTGAAGCTTTCTTT.

CDR3 residues: CASSQTEYYGYTF. CDR3 nucleotides: TGTGCCAGCAGCCAGACAGAGTACTATGGCTACACCTTC. This chain links TRBV13 with TRBJ1-2, with a weak D call TRBD1 (5 bases). Germline CDR1 is PRHDT and CDR2 is FYEKMQ (reference sequence). CDR3 length: 13 residues. V lost 5 bases, J lost 3 bases, and 10 bases lay in between.

Comments on this clone: The same CDR3 arises from other DNA sequences in this sample as well. V is TRBV5-4 and J is TRBJ2-2, with TRBD1 matching over 7 bases. V lost 4 bases and J lost 0; bases outside the gene matches: 3. The germline V gene has CDR1 SGHNT and CDR2 YYREEE (reference sequence). This CDR3 contains 15 residues. The DNA of the CDR3 is TGTGCCAGCAGCCGGGACAGCTCGAACACCGGGGAGCTGTTTTTT. As protein: CASSRDSSNTGELFF.

This chain uses TRBV9 with TRBJ1-3; TRBD1 aligns across 8 bases. Germline V gene data show CDR1 as SGDLS and CDR2 as YYNGEE. With 3 bases clipped from V and 4 bases from J, the junction kept 3 bases outside the gene matches. CDR3 length: 14 residues. The CDR3 region is CASSETGVGNTIYF. As DNA, the CDR3 is TGTGCCAGCAGCGAGACAGGGGTGGGAAACACCATATATTTT. Variable domain in full (rest from reference TRBV9 and TRBJ1-3): DSGVTQTPKHLITATGQRVTLRCSPRSGDLSVYWYQQSLDQGLQFLIQYYNGEERAKGNILERFSAQQFPDLHSELNLSSLELGDSALYFCASSETGVGNTIYFGEGSWLTVV.

The J gene is TRBJ1-1, the V gene TRBV27, with D possibly matching TRBD1 (6 bases). The CDR3 is made up of 14 amino acids. The V gene's germline CDR1 is MNHEY and CDR2 SMNVEV (reference sequence). The ends were cut back, 5 bases at V and 2 bases at J, with 12 bases in the middle. The CDR3: CASSTGTPNTEAFF. The CDR3 DNA sequence: TGTGCCAGCAGTACTGGGACACCTAACACTGAAGCTTTCTTT.

The CDR3 sequence is CASSPPDRGHQPQHF. The CDR3 DNA sequence: TGTGCCAGCTCACCACCGGACAGGGGACACCAGCCCCAGCATTTT. The chain links TRBV18 to TRBJ1-5; 9 bases fit TRBD1. The CDR3 has 15 residues. The trim removed 0 bases at V and 7 bases at J, leaving 4 bases unmatched. Germline V gene sequence: CDR1 KGHSH, CDR2 LQKENI.

The CDR3 here is CASRRQGVNTEAFF. Here the CDR3 DNA reads TGTGCCAGCAGGCGGCAGGGGGTAAACACTGAAGCTTTCTTT. This rearrangement joins TRBV2 to TRBJ1-1; 7 positions match TRBD1. J lost 2 bases, V lost 6 bases, and 6 bases had no gene match. CDR3 length: 14 residues. Germline CDR1 and CDR2: SNHLY and FYNNEI.

The J gene is TRBJ2-7, the V gene TRBV7-9; D possibly corresponds to TRBD1 (5 bases). This CDR3 is built from 14 residues. Between the trimmed V and J ends, which lost 7 bases and 7 bases, there was a span of 20 bases. The germline CDR1 and CDR2 sequences are SEHNR and FQNEAQ (reference sequence). CDR3: CASTLSGQLSEQYF. CDR3 nucleotide sequence: TGTGCCAGCACGCTTTCTGGACAATTGAGTGAGCAGTACTTC.

The chain joins TRBV7-6 to TRBJ1-2, with 9 bases lining up with TRBD1. Unmatched junction bases numbered 11, after V lost 5 bases and J lost 4 bases. The CDR3 is 16 amino acids. Germline CDR1 is SGHVS and CDR2 is FNYEAQ. As DNA, the CDR3 is TGTGCCAGCAGCCCGACCCCGGACAGGGGTACCTATGGCTACACCTTC. Protein product: CASSPTPDRGTYGYTF. Drawing the rest from reference TRBV7-6 and TRBJ1-2, the complete variable domain is GAGVSQSPRYKVTKRGQDVALRCDPISGHVSLYWYRQALGQGPEFLTYFNYEAQQDKSGLPNDRFSAERPEGSISTLTIQRTEQRDSAMYRCASSPTPDRGTYGYTFGSGTRLTVV.

The chain links TRBV28 to TRBJ1-1; D not certain. CDR1 and CDR2 from the germline V gene are MDHEN and SYDVKM. CDR3 length: 12 amino acids. V was clipped by 6 bases and J by 0 bases, with 5 bases between them. CDR3 coding DNA: TGTGCCAGCAGGTCCATGAACACTGAAGCTTTCTTT. Translating it yields CASRSMNTEAFF.

J is TRBJ1-1 and V is TRBV5-4, with 11 positions matching TRBD1. Germline V gene lookup returns CDR1 SGHNT and CDR2 YYREEE (reference sequence). J lost 7 bases, V lost 5 bases, and 10 bases had no gene match. The CDR3 is 15 residues long. The CDR3 nucleotides are TGTGCCAGCAGAAGGACAGGGGGCGTATTGGGTGAAGCTTTCTTT. Its protein product is CASRRTGGVLGEAFF. Supplemented by reference TRBV5-4 and TRBJ1-1, the full variable domain reads ETGVTQSPTHLIKTRGQQVTLRCSSQSGHNTVSWYQQALGQGPQFIFQYYREEENGRGNFPPRFSGLQFPNYSSELNVNALELDDSALYLCASRRTGGVLGEAFFGQGTRLTVV.

The rearrangement joins TRBV4-1 to TRBJ1-1; 8 bases are shared with TRBD1. Germline V lookup: CDR1 MGHRA, CDR2 YSYEKL. With V trimmed by 8 bases and J by 0 bases, 5 bases remained unmatched. The CDR3 runs to 14 residues. The DNA of the CDR3 is TGCGCCAGCCATCGACAGGGGATGAACACTGAAGCTTTCTTT. This gives the protein CASHRQGMNTEAFF.

In regard to this clone: Other DNA sequences from this sample encode an identical CDR3 as well. V usage is TRBV18 and J usage is TRBJ1-1; no definite D call. The germline gives CDR1 KGHSH, CDR2 LQKENI. CDR3 size: 13 residues. V was shortened by 2 bases and J by 1 base, with 5 bases between the two germline ends. CDR3 protein: CASSPAGNTEAFF. In nucleotides, the CDR3 is TGTGCCAGCTCACCAGCGGGGAACACTGAAGCTTTCTTT.

Only one count was recorded for this clone. The genes are TRBV6-6 and TRBJ1-2; 7 bases are a match to TRBD1. With 9 bases clipped from V and 0 bases from J, the junction kept 4 bases outside the gene matches. This CDR3 is 13 amino acids long. Germline lookup yields CDR1 MNHNY and CDR2 SVGAGI (reference sequence). The CDR3 spells CASRQGANYGYTF. The DNA for the CDR3 is TGTGCCAGTAGACAGGGAGCTAACTATGGCTACACCTTC.